This entry describes one T cell receptor beta chain. It lacks a known antigen. One base away there is no much larger clone; base qualities are not given. In Seattle, one collaborating source enrolled patients while the infection was active and tracked those patients longitudinally over the course of disease. Whole blood was collected in K2EDTA tubes by collaborating institutions according to the institutions' own protocols. For TCRbeta analysis, collaborators shipped samples as frozen whole blood, isolated PBMCs, or DNA extracted from either of those sample types. TCRbeta CDR3 regions were amplified from genomic DNA using the immunoSEQ Assay, a bias-controlled multiplex PCR. Turning to the authors' computational methods: The number of nucleated cells in each sample was estimated from the amplification of reference gene primers within the assay. To quantify the absolute abundance of each unique TCRbeta CDR3 rearrangement, sequence reads were collapsed and filtered. For each sample, productive Simpson clonality was calculated by taking the square root of Simpson's diversity index across productive rearrangements. The table was pulled from immuneACCESS by TCRdb, which kept in-frame rearrangements only. Such tables lose some clones; where checked, under half of the loss comes from unresolved V genes, and the rest has no known cause. The DNA was the basis for D and trimming; V, J and clone size are from that table. For this sample there are under 60,000 clones; around 80% appear just once. Roughly 10% of the sample comes from the top ten.

The sample originates from a study of blood T cell repertoires in COVID-19 (dated by TCRdb to about 2020). For the study in its entirety: Samples from collaborators originated in the United States, Italy and Spain and spanned both the acute and convalescent phases of COVID-19. The material from the prospective study consisted of cDNA or gDNA derived from T cells, B-cell-depleted T cells, or PBMCs. Deeply sampled blood TCRbeta repertoires from subjects exposed to, actively infected with, or recovered from COVID-19 were included in the dataset. The repertoires were released in a freely available public database meant as a resource for research on the immune response to SARS-CoV-2. The samples were drawn from two sources: the first 160 participants of the ongoing ImmuneRACE study, and 1,200 or so subjects contributed by 6 global collaborators. Nearly every sample came with metadata listing a de-identified subject ID, COVID-19 status, age in years and sex. Where HLA class I and class II types were available, the types were taken from metadata supplied by the sample provider, not from assay-based typing. The research as a whole found: The amount of clinical and demographic metadata varied by source and participant and was provided uncurated.

Trimming at the junction amounts to 0 bases on V and 2 bases on J, and the germline ends lie 11 bases apart. Its CDR3 holds 15 amino acids, cysteine through phenylalanine. Here the CDR3 DNA is all that survives: 45 bases in frame from base 1. CDR1 and CDR2 were assigned from the germline V gene as MNHEY and SVGAGI. The sequence was collected from a young man with COVID-19, enrolled during active disease. The V gene is TRBV6-5 and the J gene is TRBJ2-7; the D gene is possibly TRBD1, with 6 bases matching. Input material: peripheral blood. The bases are TGTGCCAGCAGTTACTCGTGGAAGGGGGCCTACGAGCAGTACTTC. This sequence encodes CASSYSWKGAYEQYF.